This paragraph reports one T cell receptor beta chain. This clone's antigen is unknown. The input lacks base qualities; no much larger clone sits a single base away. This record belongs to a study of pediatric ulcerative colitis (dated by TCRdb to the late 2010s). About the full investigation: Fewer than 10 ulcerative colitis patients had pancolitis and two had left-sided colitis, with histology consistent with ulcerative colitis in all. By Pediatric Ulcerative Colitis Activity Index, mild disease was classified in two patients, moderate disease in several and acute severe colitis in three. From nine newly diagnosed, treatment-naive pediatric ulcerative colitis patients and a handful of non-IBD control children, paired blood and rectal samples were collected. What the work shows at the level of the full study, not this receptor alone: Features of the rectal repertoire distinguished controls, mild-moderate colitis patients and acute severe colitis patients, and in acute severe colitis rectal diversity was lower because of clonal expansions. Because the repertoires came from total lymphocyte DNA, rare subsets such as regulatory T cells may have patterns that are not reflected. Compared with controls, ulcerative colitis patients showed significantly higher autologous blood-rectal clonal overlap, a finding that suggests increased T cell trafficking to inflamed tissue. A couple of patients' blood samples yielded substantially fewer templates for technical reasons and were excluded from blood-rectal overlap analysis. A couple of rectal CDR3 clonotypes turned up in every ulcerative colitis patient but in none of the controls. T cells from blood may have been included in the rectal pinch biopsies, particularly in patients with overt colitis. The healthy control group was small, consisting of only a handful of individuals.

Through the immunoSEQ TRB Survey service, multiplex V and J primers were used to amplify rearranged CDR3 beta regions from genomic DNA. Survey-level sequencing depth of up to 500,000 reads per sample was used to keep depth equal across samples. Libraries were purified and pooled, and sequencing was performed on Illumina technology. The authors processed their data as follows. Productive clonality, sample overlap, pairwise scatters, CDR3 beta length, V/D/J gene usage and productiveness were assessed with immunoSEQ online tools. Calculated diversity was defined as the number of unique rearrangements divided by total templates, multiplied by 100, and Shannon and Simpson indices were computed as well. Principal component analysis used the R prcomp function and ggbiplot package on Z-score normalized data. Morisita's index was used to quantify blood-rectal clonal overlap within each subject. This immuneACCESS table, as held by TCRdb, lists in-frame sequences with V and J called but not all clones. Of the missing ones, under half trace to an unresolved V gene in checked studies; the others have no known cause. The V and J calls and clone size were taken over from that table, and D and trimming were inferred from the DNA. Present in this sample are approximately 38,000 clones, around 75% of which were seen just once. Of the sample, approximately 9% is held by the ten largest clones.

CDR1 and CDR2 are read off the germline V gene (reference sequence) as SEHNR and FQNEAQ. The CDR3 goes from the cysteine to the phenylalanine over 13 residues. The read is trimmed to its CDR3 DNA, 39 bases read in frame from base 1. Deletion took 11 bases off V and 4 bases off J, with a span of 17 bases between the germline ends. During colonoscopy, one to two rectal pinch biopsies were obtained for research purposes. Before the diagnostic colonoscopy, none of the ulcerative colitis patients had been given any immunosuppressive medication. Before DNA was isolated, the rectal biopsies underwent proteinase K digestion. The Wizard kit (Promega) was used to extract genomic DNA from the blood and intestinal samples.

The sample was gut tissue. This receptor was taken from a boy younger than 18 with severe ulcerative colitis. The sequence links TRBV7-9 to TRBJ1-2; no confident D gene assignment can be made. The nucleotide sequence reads TGTGCCCTCGATCATGGGGTCTCCTATGGCTACACCTTC. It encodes CALDHGVSYGYTF.